The 9 T cell receptor beta chains in this list originate from one sample, sequenced in a study of shared clonotypes between healthy human individuals. TCRdb's copy holds only in-frame clones and misses some; the assay was immunoSEQ multiplex PCR. The sample consists of over 1.4 million clones, over 95% of them appearing once. The sample was naive CD4+ T cells sorted from blood. The subset is: CD45RA+ positively selected. The receptors shown here come from a man in his thirties or forties in good health.

V gene TRBV19 combines with J gene TRBJ2-3; no clear D. CDR3 length: 14 amino acids. In germline, CDR1 is LNHDA, CDR2 SQIVND (reference sequence). With 7 bases removed from V and 0 bases from J, the gap between germline ends came to 11 bases. The CDR3 sequence: CASKSSSSTDTQYF. CDR3 nucleotide sequence: TGTGCCAGTAAGTCCTCAAGCAGCACAGATACGCAGTATTTT.

In its sample, this clone was seen once. V and J are TRBV19 and TRBJ2-7, with D perhaps given as TRBD1 or TRBD2 (5 bases each). V lost 5 bases to trimming and J lost 7 bases, with 18 bases between them. Germline CDR1 LNHDA, CDR2 SQIVND (reference sequence). This CDR3 comprises 14 residues. Here the CDR3 reads CASSETAARREQYF. The CDR3 nucleotides read TGTGCCAGTAGTGAGACAGCGGCCCGCAGGGAGCAGTACTTC.

The rearrangement uses TRBV28 and TRBJ1-2; possibly TRBD1 for D (5 bases). The CDR3 sequence is 16 residues long. Per germline, CDR1 MDHEN and CDR2 SYDVKM. V was cut by 4 bases and J by 2 bases, with 17 bases left in between. The DNA of the CDR3 is TGTGCCAGCAGTTCCCCTTCGGGACGGGGAAACTATGGCTACACCTTC. This sequence encodes CASSSPSGRGNYGYTF.

The chain recombines TRBV10-3 with TRBJ2-7; 10 nucleotides match TRBD1. This CDR3 is built from 15 residues. The V and J ends lost 2 bases and 3 bases, in that order; junction bases with no gene match: 4. CDR1 is ENHRY and CDR2 is SYGVKD in the germline V gene. CDR3 residues: CAISEAGTGDYEQYF. The CDR3 DNA reads TGTGCCATCAGTGAGGCCGGGACAGGGGACTACGAGCAGTACTTC.

The chain carries TRBV2 and TRBJ2-1, with 7 nucleotides matching TRBD2. There are 12 residues in the CDR3. After removal of 5 bases from V and 9 bases from J, the junction contained 4 bases not matched to a gene. CDR1 is SNHLY and CDR2 is FYNNEI in the germline V gene. CDR3 in DNA: TGTGCCAGCAGTTTTATAGCGGGTGAGCAGTTCTTC. Its protein product is CASSFIAGEQFF.

The rearrangement uses TRBV11-3 and TRBJ2-6, with D possibly matching TRBD1 (6 bases). The V end was cut by 5 bases, the J end by 0 bases, with 14 bases between. CDR1 and CDR2 from the germline V gene are SGHNT and YENEEA. This CDR3 has 17 residues. The DNA for the CDR3 is TGTGCCAGCAGCCTAGGACAGCCCAGCTCTGGGGCCAACGTCCTGACTTTC. Translating gives CASSLGQPSSGANVLTF. The full variable domain, rest sourced from reference TRBV11-3 and TRBJ2-6, is EAGVVQSPRYKIIEKKQPVAFWCNPISGHNTLYWYLQNLGQGPELLIRYENEEAVDDSQLPKDRFSAERLKGVDSTLKIQPAELGDSAVYLCASSLGQPSSGANVLTFGAGSRLTVL.

This clone is a singleton in its sample. The J gene is TRBJ2-1, the V gene TRBV18; the D is unclear. Trimming removed 1 base at V and 0 bases at J, with 10 bases between. There are 16 residues in the CDR3. Germline CDR1 KGHSH, CDR2 LQKENI. The CDR3 here is CASSPRGPGSYNEQFF. The CDR3 DNA reads as TGTGCCAGCTCACCACGTGGGCCCGGCTCCTACAATGAGCAGTTCTTC.

The chain recombines TRBV11-2 with TRBJ2-7; no definite D call. This CDR3 region has 15 residues. Trimming took off 5 bases at V and 0 bases at J, with 14 bases between the two ends. CDR1 is SGHAT, CDR2 FQNNGV, per germline. CDR3 in amino acids: CASSRNQLSSYEQYF. The CDR3 DNA follows: TGTGCCAGCAGCCGGAATCAACTCAGCTCCTACGAGCAGTACTTC.

CDR3 sequence (DNA): TGTGCCAGTAGTATACGTAGCGGGGTCCCAGAGACCCAGTACTTC. It translates to CASSIRSGVPETQYF. The V gene is TRBV19, the J gene TRBJ2-5; 8 bases match TRBD2. From germline, CDR1 is LNHDA and CDR2 SQIVND (reference sequence). This CDR3 region has 15 residues. With V trimmed by 2 bases and J by 4 bases, 6 bases remained unmatched.